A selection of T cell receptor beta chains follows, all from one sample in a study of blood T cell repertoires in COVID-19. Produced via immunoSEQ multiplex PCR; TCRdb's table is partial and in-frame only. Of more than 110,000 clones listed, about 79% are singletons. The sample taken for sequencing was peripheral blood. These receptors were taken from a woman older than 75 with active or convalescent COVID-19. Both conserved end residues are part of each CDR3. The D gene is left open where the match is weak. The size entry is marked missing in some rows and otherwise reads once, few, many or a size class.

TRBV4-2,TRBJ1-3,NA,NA,TGTGCCAGCAGCCAAGCCGGGACTGCCACTTCTTCTGGAAACACCATATATTTT,CASSQAGTATSSGNTIYF
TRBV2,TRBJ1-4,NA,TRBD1,TGTGCCAGCAACCGACAGGGTCCAAATGAAAAACTGTTTTTT,CASNRQGPNEKLFF
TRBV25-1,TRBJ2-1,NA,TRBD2,TGTGCCAGCAGTGACCTAGCGGGGGGGTACAATGAGCAGTTCTTC,CASSDLAGGYNEQFF
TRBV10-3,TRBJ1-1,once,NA,TGTGCCTCCATTAGGGGATTTGGGGTGCCTGAAGCTTTCTTT,CASIRGFGVPEAFF
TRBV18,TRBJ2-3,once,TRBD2,TGTGCCAGCTCACAAAGTCGGCCCTCGGCGGGGGGAAGCACAGATACGCAGTATTTT,CASSQSRPSAGGSTDTQYF
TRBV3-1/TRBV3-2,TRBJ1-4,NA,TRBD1,TGTGCCAGCAGCCAAGAGACAGGGAGCACTAATGAAAAACTGTTTTTT,CASSQETGSTNEKLFF
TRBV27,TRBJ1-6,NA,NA,TGTGCCAGCAGTACCCCGGGAGGTTATAATTCACCCCTCCACTTT,CASSTPGGYNSPLHF
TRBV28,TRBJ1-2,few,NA,TGTGCCAGCAGTCGTAACTATGGCTACACCTTC,CASSRNYGYTF
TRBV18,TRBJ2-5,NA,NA,TGTGCCAGCTCACTACACAGGCAAGAGACCCAGTACTTC,CASSLHRQETQYF
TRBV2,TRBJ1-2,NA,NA,TGTGCCAGCAGTGAATGGGGGGGCGCAAATGGCTACACCTTC,CASSEWGGANGYTF
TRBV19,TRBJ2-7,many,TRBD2,TGTGCCAGTAGTCTGGGACTAGCGGTGCGATACGAGCAGTACTTC,CASSLGLAVRYEQYF
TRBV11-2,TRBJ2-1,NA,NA,TGTGCCAGCAGCCCCCAATTCACAAGGGGAGCCGGGGGAAGGAATGAGCAGTTCTTC,CASSPQFTRGAGGRNEQFF
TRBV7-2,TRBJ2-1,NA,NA,TGTGCCAGCAGCCCAGCAGGCTACCCCCGTCCGAGCTCCTACAATGAGCAGTTCTTC,CASSPAGYPRPSSYNEQFF
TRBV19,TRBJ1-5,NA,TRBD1,TGTGCCAGTAGTGTCGCGACAGGGCTTCAGCCCCAGCATTTT,CASSVATGLQPQHF
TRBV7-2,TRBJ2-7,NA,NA,TGTGCCAGCAGCTTAGGACAGGACTACGAGCAGTACTTC,CASSLGQDYEQYF
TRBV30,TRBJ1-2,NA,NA,TGTGCCTCCACCGGGTCTGGCTATGGCTACACCTTC,CASTGSGYGYTF
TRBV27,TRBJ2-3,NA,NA,TGTGCCAGCAGTCTACAACGGGACCTCCCCGGGGGTACGCAGTATTTT,CASSLQRDLPGGTQYF
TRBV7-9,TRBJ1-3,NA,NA,TGTGCCAGCGGACTTGGGGCGCGGGAAGGAAACACCATATATTTT,CASGLGAREGNTIYF
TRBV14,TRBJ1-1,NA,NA,TGTGCCAGCAGCCAACACATGAACACTGAAGCTTTCTTT,CASSQHMNTEAFF
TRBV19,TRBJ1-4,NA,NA,TGTGCCAGTAGCTCACAGGGTATGAGGGAAAAACTGTTTTTT,CASSSQGMREKLFF
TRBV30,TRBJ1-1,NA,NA,TGTGCCTGGAGTCGACAGCTTGGTGAAGCTTTCTTT,CAWSRQLGEAFF
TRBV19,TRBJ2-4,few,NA,TGTGCCAGTAGTATGGTAGGAGGGGAGGCCAAAAACATTCAGTACTTC,CASSMVGGEAKNIQYF
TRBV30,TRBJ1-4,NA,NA,TGTGCCTGGAGCTCCCAGGGGCCAACTAATGAAAAACTGTTTTTT,CAWSSQGPTNEKLFF
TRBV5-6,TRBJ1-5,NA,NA,TGTGCCAGCAGCTTGGGCAGTAGCAATCAGCCCCAGCATTTT,CASSLGSSNQPQHF
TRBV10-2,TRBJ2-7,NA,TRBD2,TGCGCCACCTTATCGGGGGGGCTTCCCAACGAGCAGTACTTC,CATLSGGLPNEQYF
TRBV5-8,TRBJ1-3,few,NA,TGTGCCAGCAGCCGTGGGGAGTCTGGAAACACCATATATTTT,CASSRGESGNTIYF
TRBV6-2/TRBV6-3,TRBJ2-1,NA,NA,TGTGCCAGCAGTTACGAGCTAGCGAGCAACAATGAGCAGTTCTTC,CASSYELASNNEQFF
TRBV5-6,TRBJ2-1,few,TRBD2,TGTGCCAGCAGCTTGCCGGGGGGGCCCTACAATGAGCAGTTCTTC,CASSLPGGPYNEQFF
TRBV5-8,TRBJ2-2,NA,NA,TGTGCCAGCAGCTTGGGGCATTTGATTGCCGGGGAGCTGTTTTTT,CASSLGHLIAGELFF
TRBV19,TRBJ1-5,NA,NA,TGTGCCAGTAGTTCCAGAAATCAGCCCCAGCATTTT,CASSSRNQPQHF
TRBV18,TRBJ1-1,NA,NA,TGTGCCAGCTCACCTATCGAGGGGGCTGAAGCTTTCTTT,CASSPIEGAEAFF
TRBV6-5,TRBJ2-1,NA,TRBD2,TGTGCCAGCAAGGGGACTAGCGGGGGAATTGAGCAGTTCTTC,CASKGTSGGIEQFF
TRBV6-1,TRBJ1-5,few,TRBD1,TGTGCCAGCAGTGGCCGATTGGGGACAGGCGACAATCAGCCCCAGCATTTT,CASSGRLGTGDNQPQHF
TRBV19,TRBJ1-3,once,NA,TGTGCCAGTAGTATTGAAAGGAGAGGAAACACCATATATTTT,CASSIERRGNTIYF
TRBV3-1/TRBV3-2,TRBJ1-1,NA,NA,TGTGCCAGCAGCCCGACGCAGACAGCGAACACTGAAGCTTTCTTT,CASSPTQTANTEAFF